This T cell receptor (beta chain) derives from a study of blood T cells in healthy people across ages (dated by TCRdb to between 2014 and 2017). With regard to the full study: Template switching captured roughly one uniquely barcoded TCR beta cDNA molecule per two T cells in model experiments. Using deep sequencing normalized with unique cDNA molecular identifiers, the study measured how TCR beta repertoire diversity changes with age. Four age groups were formed from the donors: young (average roughly 15 years), middle-aged (approximately 40), aged (under 70) and long-lived (less than 85). To avoid experimental bias, donors of different ages were spread randomly across the sequencing lanes. The study analyzed two additional independent replicas of 1 million unique cDNA reads from the same blood draw for two donors, one aged 18 to 29 and one aged 80 or older. What the authors observed across the whole study: A strong correlation was found between observed TCR beta diversity and the percentage of naive T cells measured by flow cytometry. As age increased, observed TCR beta diversity per million T cells dropped in a roughly linear way, and a significant reduction was already evident by age 40. Compared with the aged group, the long-lived group had more naive CD4+ T cells, fewer expanded clones and increased TCR diversity, a pattern suggesting age selection. Estimates of total diversity from one million sequenced T cells were regarded as lower bounds and underestimates. Because donor CMV infection status was unknown, age-related changes in expanded clonotypes were potentially confounded. Conclusive comparison of naive and antigen-experienced compartments was prevented by the profiling of bulk unsorted PBMCs.

There are 14 amino acids in the CDR3, from cysteine to phenylalanine inclusive. Only the CDR3 portion is preserved as DNA: 42 bases, with reading frame beginning at the first base. The trim is 1 base for V and 4 bases for J, with a gap of 11 bases between the germline ends. Taken from the germline V gene, the CDR1 and CDR2 loops are SGHVS and FQNEAQ. The donors were 40 or so Caucasian individuals from Russia, aged roughly 6 to 100 years, who were systemically healthy. Each donor gave 8 to 10 milliliters of peripheral blood, drawn into EDTA-treated Vacutainer tubes. PBMCs were isolated by Ficoll-Paque density-gradient centrifugation, with at least 6 million obtained per sample. Total RNA was extracted from PBMCs with Trizol reagent, with at least 5 micrograms obtained per sample. For every donor, flow cytometry on a PBMC aliquot measured the percentage of naive CD45RAhigh/CD27high T cells. The library was made by 5' RACE. The data were produced on an Illumina HiSeq 2500. The second PCR ran for about 6 to 12 cycles and used a J-beta primer mix along with a sample-barcoded 5' primer. A template-switch 5' adaptor carrying 12 random nucleotides introduced a unique molecular identifier onto each TCR beta cDNA molecule. Each sample yielded at least 3 million CDR3-containing paired-end reads. First-strand cDNA synthesis was performed from all RNA using the Mint cDNA synthesis kit, with priming by a TRBC-specific oligonucleotide. Following uracil-DNA glycosylase treatment, a first 18-cycle PCR with universal primers M1SS and BC2_uni_R was performed on all cDNA. As for how the authors treated the data: Normalization of each sample was performed by random selection of 1 million high-quality reads, each carrying a distinct molecular identifier. Instead of being binned into consensus sequences, reads that shared molecular identifiers were thrown out. MiTCR, set to a Q25 quality threshold and the strictest error-elimination algorithm, was used for CDR3 identification, clonotype clustering and error correction. A nonparametric unseen species model using Euler transformation provided a lower-bound estimate of total TCR beta diversity. The public sequencing data were trimmed at Q25 with fastp and processed into clonotypes with MiXCR by TCRdb, which kept only in-frame beta chains. Entries that share a CDR3 protein sequence are merged under the most common genes and DNA. The V and J calls shown here were made by TCRdb, not taken from the authors' results. This sample lists hundreds of thousands of distinct CDR3 sequences; under 35% were detected once. Of the sample, around 16% falls within the top ten clones.

This clonotype was seen a few times. Its antigen specificity is not known. Qualities for individual bases were not recorded, and no much larger clone is one base off. Sequenced input: blood. The sequence was obtained from a woman older than 75 in good health. This chain is built from TRBV7-8 and TRBJ2-7; the D gene lacks a confident call. The CDR3 loop reads CASSLGAGVYEQYF. The nucleotide sequence reads TGTGCCAGCAGCTTAGGGGCAGGAGTATACGAGCAGTACTTC.